This T cell receptor (beta chain) was documented in a study of blood T cell repertoires in COVID-19. Study information: PBMCs, B-cell-depleted T cells, or T cells provided the cDNA or gDNA that made up the material.

There are 19 residues in the CDR3. Germline CDR1 is SGHNT and CDR2 is YYREEE (reference sequence). Unmatched junction bases numbered 9, after V lost 0 bases and J lost 0 bases. Authors' analysis steps: Reference gene primer amplification gave nucleated cell count estimates. Repertoires were generated with immunoSEQ multiplex PCR, while TCRdb's copy carries only in-frame clones and drops some. From that table come the V and J calls and clone size; the DNA was used to work out D and trimming. There are under 350,000 clones in the sample; just over 85% occur only once, and roughly 4.2% lies in the top ten.

The chain uses TRBV5-4 and TRBJ1-6; 7 bases map to TRBD1. The sequence derives from a woman in her forties with acute COVID-19. Input material: PBMCs or T cells enriched from blood (not recorded which). CDR3 in amino acids: CASSLEGTASSSYNSPLHF. The DNA of the CDR3 is TGTGCCAGCAGCTTGGAGGGGACAGCGTCGAGCTCCTATAATTCACCCCTCCACTTT. The variable domain in full, completed from reference TRBV5-4 and TRBJ1-6, reads ETGVTQSPTHLIKTRGQQVTLRCSSQSGHNTVSWYQQALGQGPQFIFQYYREEENGRGNFPPRFSGLQFPNYSSELNVNALELDDSALYLCASSLEGTASSSYNSPLHFGNGTRLTVT.